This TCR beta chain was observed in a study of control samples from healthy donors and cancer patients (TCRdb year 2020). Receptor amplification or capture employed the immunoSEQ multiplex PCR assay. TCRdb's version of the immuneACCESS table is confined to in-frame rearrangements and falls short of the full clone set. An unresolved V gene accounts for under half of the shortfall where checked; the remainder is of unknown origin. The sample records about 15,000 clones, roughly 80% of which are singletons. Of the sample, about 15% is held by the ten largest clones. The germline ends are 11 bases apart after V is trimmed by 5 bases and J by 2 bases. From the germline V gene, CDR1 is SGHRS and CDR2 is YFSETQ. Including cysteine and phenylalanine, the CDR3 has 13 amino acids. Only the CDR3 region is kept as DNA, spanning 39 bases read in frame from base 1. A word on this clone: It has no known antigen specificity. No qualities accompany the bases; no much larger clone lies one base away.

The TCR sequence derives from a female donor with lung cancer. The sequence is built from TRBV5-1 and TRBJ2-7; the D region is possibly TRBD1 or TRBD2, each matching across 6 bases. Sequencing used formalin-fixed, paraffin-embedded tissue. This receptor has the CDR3 CASSRGRTYEQYF. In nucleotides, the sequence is TGCGCCAGCAGTAGGGGGAGGACCTACGAGCAGTACTTC. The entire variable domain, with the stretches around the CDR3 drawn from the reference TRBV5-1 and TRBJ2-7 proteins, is KAGVTQTPRYLIKTRGQQVTLSCSPISGHRSVSWYQQTPGQGLQFLFEYFSETQRNKGNFPGRFSGRQFSNSRSEMNVSTLELGDSALYLCASSRGRTYEQYFGPGTRLTVT.